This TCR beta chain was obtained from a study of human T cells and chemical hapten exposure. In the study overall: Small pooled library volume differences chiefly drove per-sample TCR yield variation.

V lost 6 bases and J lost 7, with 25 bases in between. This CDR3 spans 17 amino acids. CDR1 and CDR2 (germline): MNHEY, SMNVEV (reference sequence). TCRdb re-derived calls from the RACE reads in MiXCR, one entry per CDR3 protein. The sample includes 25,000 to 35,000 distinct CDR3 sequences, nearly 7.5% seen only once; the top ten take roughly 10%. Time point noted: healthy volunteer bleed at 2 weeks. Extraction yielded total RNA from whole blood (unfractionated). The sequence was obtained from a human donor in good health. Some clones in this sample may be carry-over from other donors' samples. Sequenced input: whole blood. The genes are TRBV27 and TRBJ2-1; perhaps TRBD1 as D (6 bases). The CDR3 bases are TGTGCCAGCAGCAAAACAGGGTCGTCGATGTGTTATAATGAGCAGTTCTTC. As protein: CASSKTGSSMCYNEQFF.